This TCR beta chain appears in the sequencing data of a study of blood T cell repertoires in COVID-19. The junction had 10 bases not matched to a gene; V was cut back by 0 bases and J by 5 bases. The CDR3 spans 16 residues. The germline V gene encodes CDR1 SGHDT and CDR2 YYEEEE. This clone is a singleton in its sample. The method was immunoSEQ multiplex PCR; TCRdb's version includes in-frame clones alone and lacks a portion of them. Among around 200,000 clones, about 85% were seen once, and the ten largest hold 6.2%. The chain couples TRBV5-6 to TRBJ1-2, with 7 bases fitting TRBD1. This clonotype was obtained from a man aged 35-49 years who had recovered from COVID-19. The sequencing sample was made of PBMCs or T cells enriched from blood (not recorded which). Here the CDR3 DNA reads TGTGCCAGCAGCTTGGACCGACAGGGAGTCAAGTATGGCTACACCTTC. This encodes CASSLDRQGVKYGYTF.